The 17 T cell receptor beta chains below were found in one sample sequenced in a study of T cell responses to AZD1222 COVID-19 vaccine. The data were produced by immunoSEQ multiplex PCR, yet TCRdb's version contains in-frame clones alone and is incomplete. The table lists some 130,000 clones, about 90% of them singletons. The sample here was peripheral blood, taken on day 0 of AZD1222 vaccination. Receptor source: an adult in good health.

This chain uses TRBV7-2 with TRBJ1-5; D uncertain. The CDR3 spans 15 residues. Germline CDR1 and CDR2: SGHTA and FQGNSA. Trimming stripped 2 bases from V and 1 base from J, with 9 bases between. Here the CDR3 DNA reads TGTGCCAGCAGCTTAAGAACCAACAGCAATCAGCCCCAGCATTTT. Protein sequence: CASSLRTNSNQPQHF. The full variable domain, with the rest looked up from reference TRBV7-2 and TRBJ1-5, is GAGVSQSPSNKVTEKGKDVELRCDPISGHTALYWYRQSLGQGLEFLIYFQGNSAPDKSGLPSDRFSAERTGGSVSTLTIQRTQQEDSAVYLCASSLRTNSNQPQHFGDGTRLSIL.

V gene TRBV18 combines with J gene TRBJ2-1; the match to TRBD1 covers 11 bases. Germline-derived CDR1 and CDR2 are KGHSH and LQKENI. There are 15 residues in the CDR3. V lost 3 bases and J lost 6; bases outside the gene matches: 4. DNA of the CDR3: TGTGCCAGCTCACCGCCCGGGACAGGGGGCAATGAGCAGTTCTTC. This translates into CASSPPGTGGNEQFF.

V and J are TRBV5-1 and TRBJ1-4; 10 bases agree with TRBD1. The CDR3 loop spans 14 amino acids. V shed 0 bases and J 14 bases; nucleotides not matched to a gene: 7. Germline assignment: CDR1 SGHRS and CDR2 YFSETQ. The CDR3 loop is CASSLGDRGSGLFF. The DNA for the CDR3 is TGCGCCAGCAGCTTGGGGGACAGGGGATCGGGGCTGTTTTTT.

CDR3 sequence: CASSQTGRREEQYF. The CDR3 DNA reads as TGTGCCAGCAGCCAGACCGGGAGGAGAGAAGAGCAGTACTTC. V and J are TRBV3-1 (or the pseudogene TRBV3-2) and TRBJ2-7; 7 bases line up with TRBD2. The CDR3 runs 14 residues. V dropped 3 bases and J dropped 7; count of bases not matched to a gene: 9. Germline lookup yields CDR1 LGHDT and CDR2 YNNKEL (reference sequence).

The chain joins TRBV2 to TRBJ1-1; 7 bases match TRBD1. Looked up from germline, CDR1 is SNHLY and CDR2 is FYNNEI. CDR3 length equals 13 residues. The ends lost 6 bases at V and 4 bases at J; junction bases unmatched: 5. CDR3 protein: CASSRQGTTEAFF. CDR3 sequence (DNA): TGTGCCAGCAGCCGACAGGGCACCACTGAAGCTTTCTTT.

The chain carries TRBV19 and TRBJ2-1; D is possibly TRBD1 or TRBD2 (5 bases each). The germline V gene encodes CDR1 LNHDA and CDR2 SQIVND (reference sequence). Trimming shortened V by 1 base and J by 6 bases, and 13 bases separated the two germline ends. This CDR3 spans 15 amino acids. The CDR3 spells CASSIGGDPFNEQFF. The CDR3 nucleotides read TGTGCCAGTAGTATAGGAGGGGATCCTTTCAATGAGCAGTTCTTC.

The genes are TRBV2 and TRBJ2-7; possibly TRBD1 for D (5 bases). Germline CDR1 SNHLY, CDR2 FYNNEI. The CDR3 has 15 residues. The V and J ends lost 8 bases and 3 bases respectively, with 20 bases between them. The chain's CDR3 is CASRNGRQINYEQYF. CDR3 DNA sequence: TGTGCCAGCCGGAATGGGCGACAGATTAACTACGAGCAGTACTTC.

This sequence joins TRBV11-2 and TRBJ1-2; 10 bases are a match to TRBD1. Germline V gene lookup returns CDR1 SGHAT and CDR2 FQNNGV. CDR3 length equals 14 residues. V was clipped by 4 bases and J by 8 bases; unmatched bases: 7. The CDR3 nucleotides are TGTGCCAGCAGCTCGGACAGGGGGTGGTACGGCTACACCTTC. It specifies CASSSDRGWYGYTF.

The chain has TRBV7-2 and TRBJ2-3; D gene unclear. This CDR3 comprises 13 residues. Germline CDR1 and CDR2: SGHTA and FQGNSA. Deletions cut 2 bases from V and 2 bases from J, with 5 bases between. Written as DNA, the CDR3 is TGTGCCAGCAGCTTACTGCTCACAGATACGCAGTATTTT. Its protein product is CASSLLLTDTQYF.

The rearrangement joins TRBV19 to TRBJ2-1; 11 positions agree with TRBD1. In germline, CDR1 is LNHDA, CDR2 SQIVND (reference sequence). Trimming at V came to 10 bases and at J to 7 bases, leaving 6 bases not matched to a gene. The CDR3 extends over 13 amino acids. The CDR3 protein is CATSGTGGNEQFF. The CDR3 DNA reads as TGTGCCACCTCCGGGACAGGGGGGAATGAGCAGTTCTTC.

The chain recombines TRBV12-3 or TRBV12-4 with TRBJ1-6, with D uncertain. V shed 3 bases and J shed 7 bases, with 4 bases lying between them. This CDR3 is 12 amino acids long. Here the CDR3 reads CASSFVNSPLHF. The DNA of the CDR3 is TGTGCCAGCAGTTTCGTAAATTCACCCCTCCACTTT.

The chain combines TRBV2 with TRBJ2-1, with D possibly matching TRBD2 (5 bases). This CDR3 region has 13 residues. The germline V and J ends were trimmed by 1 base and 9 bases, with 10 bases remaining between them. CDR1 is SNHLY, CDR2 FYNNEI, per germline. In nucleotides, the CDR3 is TGTGCCAGCAGTGAAGTTCGGGGTGGTGAGCAGTTCTTC. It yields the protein CASSEVRGGEQFF.

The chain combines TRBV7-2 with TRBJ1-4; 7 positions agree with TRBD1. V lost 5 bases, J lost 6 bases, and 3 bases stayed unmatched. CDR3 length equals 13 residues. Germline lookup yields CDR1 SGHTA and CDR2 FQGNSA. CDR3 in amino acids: CASSPGGYEKLFF. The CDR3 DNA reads TGTGCCAGCAGCCCAGGGGGGTATGAAAAACTGTTTTTT.

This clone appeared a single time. CDR3 nucleotides: TGTGCCAGCAGCTCCTCGACCACGGACAGGGAAGATAACTATGGCTACACCTTC. Its protein is CASSSSTTDREDNYGYTF. The V call is TRBV7-9, the J call TRBJ1-2; 8 bases line up with TRBD1. J gave up 1 base and V 4 bases, and 14 bases lay outside the gene matches. This CDR3 contains 18 residues. Looked up from germline, CDR1 is SEHNR and CDR2 is FQNEAQ (reference sequence).

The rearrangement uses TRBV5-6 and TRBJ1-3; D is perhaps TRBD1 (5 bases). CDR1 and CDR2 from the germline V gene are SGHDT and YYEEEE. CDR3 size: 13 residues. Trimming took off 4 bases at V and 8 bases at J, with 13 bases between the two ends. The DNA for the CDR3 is TGTGCCAGCAGCCGGGACTACCTCGACACCATATATTTT. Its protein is CASSRDYLDTIYF.

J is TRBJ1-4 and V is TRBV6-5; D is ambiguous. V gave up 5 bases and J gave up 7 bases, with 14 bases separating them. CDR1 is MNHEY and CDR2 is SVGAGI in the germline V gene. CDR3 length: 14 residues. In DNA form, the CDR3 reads TGTGCCAGCAGTCCTCAGATACGTGGTGAAAAACTGTTTTTT. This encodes CASSPQIRGEKLFF.

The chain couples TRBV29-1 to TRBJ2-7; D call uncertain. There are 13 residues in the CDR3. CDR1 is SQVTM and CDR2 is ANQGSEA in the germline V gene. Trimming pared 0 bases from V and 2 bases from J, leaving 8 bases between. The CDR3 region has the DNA TGCAGCGTTGAAGACGGCAGCACCTACGAGCAGTACTTC. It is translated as CSVEDGSTYEQYF.